What follows is one T cell receptor (beta chain) and its context. Its antigen is unidentified. Likely a read error: the CDR3 ends without its conserved phenylalanine or tryptophan. The treatment here: approximately 10-day PBMC culture with coronavirus spike peptide pools or control peptides (ViraFEST assay). It was on days 3 and 7 that half the medium was replaced with fresh IL-2 medium. The data were taken from a study of vaccination and CD4 T cells after COVID-19. Broader study findings: The median SARS-CoV-2-reactive clonotype number increased from 21 to 38, without statistical significance. Convalescent patients had a median about 86% of post-vaccine SARS-CoV-2-reactive clones that were detected only after vaccination, not before it.

Sequencing of DNA taken from cultured CD4+ T cells relied on the Oncomine TCR Beta short-read assay. Cultures of CD4+ T cells served as the source for extracting genomic DNA. Via MiXCR, TCRdb re-called the PCR reads, giving one row per CDR3 protein. The data contain about 15,000 distinct CDR3 sequences, about a fifth of them singletons. Germline CDR1 reads GTSNPN; CDR2 reads SVGIG (reference sequence). Trimming removed 1 base from V and 4 bases from J, with 10 bases in between. There are 13 residues in the CDR3. The sample consisted of CD4+ T cells from blood, cultured in vitro, taken before SARS-CoV-2 vaccination. The chain is built from TRBV30 and TRBJ1-2, with a weak D call TRBD1 (5 bases). This TCR was sampled from a human donor who received a COVID-19 vaccine. The CDR3 sequence is CAWSGGGFYGYTL. The CDR3 DNA is TGTGCCTGGAGTGGGGGGGGGTTCTATGGCTACACCCTC.